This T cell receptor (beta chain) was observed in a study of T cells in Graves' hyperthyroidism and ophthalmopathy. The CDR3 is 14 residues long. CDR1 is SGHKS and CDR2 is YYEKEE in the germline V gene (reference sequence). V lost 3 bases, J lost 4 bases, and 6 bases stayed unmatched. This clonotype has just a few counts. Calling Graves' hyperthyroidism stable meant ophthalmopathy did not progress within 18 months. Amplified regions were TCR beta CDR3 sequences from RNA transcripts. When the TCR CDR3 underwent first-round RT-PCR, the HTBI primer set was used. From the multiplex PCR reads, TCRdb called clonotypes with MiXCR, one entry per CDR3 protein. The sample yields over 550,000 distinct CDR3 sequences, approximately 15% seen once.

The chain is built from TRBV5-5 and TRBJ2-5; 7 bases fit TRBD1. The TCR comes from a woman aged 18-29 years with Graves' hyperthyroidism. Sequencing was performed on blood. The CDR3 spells CASSSLSGGETQYF. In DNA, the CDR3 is TGTGCCAGCAGCTCGCTCTCAGGGGGAGAGACCCAGTACTTC.